These 23 T cell receptor beta chains came from one sample sequenced in a study. TCRdb called the RT-PCR reads again in MiXCR, with one record for every CDR3 protein. The data contain about 700,000 distinct CDR3 sequences, 14% of them singletons. Sequenced sample: memory CD4+ T cells from blood. Receptors were obtained from a female donor in good health, serving as a healthy control.

The rearrangement links TRBV20-1 to TRBJ2-5; D is possibly TRBD2 (5 bases). Per the germline V gene, CDR1 is DFQATT and CDR2 is SNEGSKA (reference sequence). V dropped 2 bases and J dropped 2 bases, with 15 bases sitting between them. This CDR3 contains 15 residues. The CDR3 DNA is TGCAGTGCTAGATTGAAAGGACGGACTCAAGAGACCCAGTACTTC. Translated: CSARLKGRTQETQYF.

This clonotype was seen ten or more times. V usage is TRBV29-1 and J usage is TRBJ2-1, with D maybe TRBD2 (5 bases). This CDR3 is 14 amino acids long. Germline lookup yields CDR1 SQVTM and CDR2 ANQGSEA. V was cut by 4 bases and J by 6 bases, with 16 bases left in between. Here the CDR3 reads CSVGRSFSANEQFF. DNA for the CDR3: TGCAGCGTTGGGAGGAGTTTTTCTGCCAATGAGCAGTTCTTC.

This clonotype came up many times. The gene calls are TRBV5-1 and TRBJ2-5; 12 positions agree with TRBD2. The V and J ends lost 0 bases and 2 bases, in that order; junction bases with no gene match: 5. The germline CDR1 and CDR2 sequences are SGHRS and YFSETQ. The CDR3 covers 17 residues. This CDR3 reads CASSLGLAGDMQETQYF. The CDR3, as DNA: TGCGCCAGCAGCTTGGGACTAGCGGGAGATATGCAAGAGACCCAGTACTTC.

The rearrangement joins TRBV28 to TRBJ2-7; 7 bases are a match to TRBD1. The J segment lost 3 bases and the V segment lost 3 bases, leaving 5 bases of the junction unmatched. This CDR3 comprises 14 residues. CDR1 MDHEN and CDR2 SYDVKM come from the germline V gene. This CDR3 reads CASSFRQGLYEQYF. CDR3 nucleotide sequence: TGTGCCAGCAGTTTTCGACAGGGTCTCTACGAGCAGTACTTC.

The rearrangement uses TRBV6-2 or TRBV6-3 and TRBJ2-7; 8 bases line up with TRBD2. Trimming took 11 bases from V and 3 from J; bases not matched to a gene: 15. The CDR3 has 15 residues. CDR1 and CDR2 (germline): MNHEY, SVGEGT. CDR3 residues: CAVAEAGGRNYEQYF. The CDR3 DNA is TGTGCCGTCGCCGAGGCGGGAGGCCGGAACTACGAGCAGTACTTC.

CDR3 region: CASSEQGSSYEQYF. In DNA, the CDR3 is TGCGCCAGCAGCGAACAGGGTAGCTCCTACGAGCAGTACTTC. The chain recombines TRBV10-2 with TRBJ2-7; tentative D call: TRBD1 (6 bases). Germline values: CDR1 WSHSY, CDR2 SAAADI. The CDR3 covers 14 residues. V was pared by 6 bases and J by 0 bases, with 12 bases between.

This clonotype was observed a few times. The chain recombines TRBV28 with TRBJ2-5; no reliable D call. Germline CDR1 and CDR2: MDHEN and SYDVKM. CDR3 length equals 14 residues. The V gene lost 1 base and the J gene lost 5 bases, with 11 bases spanning the gap. The CDR3 DNA is TGTGCCAGCAGTTTATATTTACACCGGGAGACCCAGTACTTC. Protein sequence: CASSLYLHRETQYF.

This chain links TRBV7-2 with TRBJ1-6; 7 bases are a match to TRBD1. This CDR3 has 16 residues. J lost 6 bases, V lost 5 bases, and 10 bases had no gene match. Germline V gives CDR1 SGHTA, CDR2 FQGNSA. The CDR3 sequence: CASSLRATGTNSPLHF. DNA of the CDR3: TGTGCCAGCAGCCTACGAGCGACAGGGACTAATTCACCCCTCCACTTT.

This clonotype was recorded a few times. This chain connects TRBV20-1 to TRBJ1-5; no reliable D call. The germline CDR1 and CDR2 sequences are DFQATT and SNEGSKA (reference sequence). V was trimmed by 0 bases and J by 0 bases, leaving 9 bases between them. The CDR3 totals 15 residues. CDR3 in amino acids: CSARDQQDSNQPQHF. The CDR3 bases are TGCAGTGCTAGAGATCAGCAGGATAGCAATCAGCCCCAGCATTTT.

This clonotype was seen at least ten times. The rearrangement links TRBV10-3 to TRBJ2-1; tentatively, D is TRBD2 (6 bases). Germline-derived CDR1 and CDR2 are ENHRY and SYGVKD. The CDR3 has 17 residues. With 2 bases removed from V and 4 bases from J, the gap between germline ends came to 18 bases. CDR3 protein: CAISELPRGGKYNEQFF. The CDR3 bases are TGTGCCATCAGTGAGCTTCCTCGTGGCGGGAAGTACAATGAGCAGTTCTTC.

At least ten counts were recorded for this clonotype. V is TRBV30 and J is TRBJ2-3; TRBD1 matches at 7 bases. This CDR3 comprises 16 residues. Germline V gene lookup returns CDR1 GTSNPN and CDR2 SVGIG (reference sequence). Trimming cost V 1 base and J 2 bases; bases outside gene matches: 9. The chain's CDR3 is CAWSEYSGGPTDTQYF. The CDR3 region has the DNA TGTGCCTGGAGTGAATACTCAGGGGGACCCACAGATACGCAGTATTTT.

V usage is TRBV10-3 and J usage is TRBJ2-2; perhaps TRBD1 as D (5 bases). Per germline, CDR1 ENHRY and CDR2 SYGVKD. The V end was cut by 7 bases, the J end by 0 bases, with 9 bases between. This CDR3 is built from 14 residues. The chain's CDR3 is CAIKGFANTGELFF. The CDR3 DNA follows: TGTGCCATCAAGGGGTTCGCGAACACCGGGGAGCTGTTTTTT.

This clonotype was recorded many times. This rearrangement joins TRBV20-1 to TRBJ2-6; no reliable D call. The V and J ends lost 6 bases and 1 base respectively, with 13 bases between them. Germline CDR1 and CDR2: DFQATT and SNEGSKA (reference sequence). CDR3 size: 15 residues. This chain's CDR3 is CSAADLRSGANVLTF. The CDR3 DNA is TGCAGTGCCGCGGACCTGAGATCTGGGGCCAACGTCCTGACTTTC.

This clonotype was seen only a few times. The V gene is TRBV5-1, the J gene TRBJ2-3; a weak D match, TRBD1 (6 bases). CDR1 and CDR2 from the germline V gene are SGHRS and YFSETQ. The CDR3 sequence is 15 residues long. V lost 2 bases and J lost 3, with 13 bases in between. The CDR3 protein is CASSLGQGMTDTQYF. Here the CDR3 DNA reads TGCGCCAGCAGCTTAGGCCAGGGGATGACAGATACGCAGTATTTT.

V usage is TRBV20-1 and J usage is TRBJ2-7; tentative D call: TRBD2 (6 bases). This CDR3 region has 15 residues. Germline lookup yields CDR1 DFQATT and CDR2 SNEGSKA (reference sequence). V lost 0 bases and J lost 2, with 14 bases in between. CDR3 protein: CSAREREVPPYEQYF. CDR3 sequence (DNA): TGCAGTGCTAGAGAAAGGGAGGTACCTCCCTACGAGCAGTACTTC.

The chain combines TRBV28 with TRBJ1-1; D ambiguous. This CDR3 has 13 amino acids. The germline V gene has CDR1 MDHEN and CDR2 SYDVKM. V lost 5 bases, J lost 5 bases, and 12 bases lay in between. The CDR3 is CASSPTHETEAFF. As DNA, the CDR3 is TGTGCCAGCAGTCCAACACATGAAACTGAAGCTTTCTTT.

This clonotype was seen a handful of times. V is TRBV4-3 and J is TRBJ1-5; 9 positions match TRBD1. The CDR3 length is 15 residues. Germline CDR1 and CDR2: LGHNA and YSLEER. With 6 bases clipped from V and 6 bases from J, the junction kept 9 bases outside the gene matches. The CDR3 protein is CASRPSDRGGQPQHF. The CDR3 DNA follows: TGCGCCAGCAGGCCCTCGGACAGGGGCGGTCAGCCCCAGCATTTT.

In its sample, this clonotype was seen a few times. The chain couples TRBV18 to TRBJ2-2, with D perhaps being TRBD1 or TRBD2 (5 bases each). V lost 3 bases, J lost 0 bases, and 8 bases lay in between. Germline-derived CDR1 and CDR2 are KGHSH and LQKENI. The CDR3 has 15 residues. CDR3 residues: CASSPGRTNTGELFF. The CDR3, as DNA: TGTGCCAGCTCACCGGGACGGACGAACACCGGGGAGCTGTTTTTT.

This clonotype was seen a handful of times. J is TRBJ2-1 and V is TRBV30; tentatively, D is TRBD1 or TRBD2 (5 bases each). Germline V gene sequence: CDR1 GTSNPN, CDR2 SVGIG (reference sequence). The ends were cut back, 0 bases at V and 9 bases at J, with 18 bases in the middle. The CDR3 totals 15 residues. The CDR3 loop is CAWSVGPRLSGEQFF. The CDR3 nucleotides read TGTGCCTGGAGTGTGGGACCTAGACTGTCCGGTGAGCAGTTCTTC.

This clonotype was seen many times. The J gene is TRBJ2-7, the V gene TRBV6-5, with D possibly called TRBD1 or TRBD2 (5 bases each). Germline CDR1 MNHEY, CDR2 SVGAGI. Trimming cost V 7 bases and J 6 bases, with 16 bases left between them. CDR3 length: 13 amino acids. This chain's CDR3 is CASTPPGGREQYF. CDR3 nucleotides: TGTGCCAGCACCCCCCCTGGGGGTCGCGAGCAGTACTTC.

There are a few counts of this clonotype. This chain uses TRBV30 with TRBJ2-5, with D hard to call. CDR1 and CDR2 from the germline V gene are GTSNPN and SVGIG (reference sequence). V was clipped by 2 bases and J by 4 bases, with 8 bases between them. The CDR3 runs 12 residues. The CDR3 DNA follows: TGTGCCTGGAGTTGGGTAGCAGAGACCCAGTACTTC. Protein sequence: CAWSWVAETQYF.

The rearrangement links TRBV6-1 to TRBJ2-7, with D uncertain. The CDR3 covers 17 residues. Germline CDR1 MNHNS, CDR2 SASEGT. Trimming removed 0 bases from V and 2 bases from J, with 17 bases in between. The CDR3 loop is CASSEAVLRTFAYEQYF. In DNA, the CDR3 is TGTGCCAGCAGTGAAGCGGTTTTGAGGACGTTTGCCTACGAGCAGTACTTC.

This clonotype was observed a handful of times. The genes are TRBV28 and TRBJ2-1; 7 bases fit TRBD1. The CDR3 covers 14 residues. CDR1 is MDHEN, CDR2 SYDVKM, per germline. With V trimmed by 5 bases and J by 7 bases, 8 bases remained unmatched. CDR3 coding DNA: TGTGCCAGCAGTAGATGGGACAGTCGGAATGAGCAGTTCTTC. Translation gives CASSRWDSRNEQFF. The complete variable domain, with remaining parts taken from reference TRBV28 and TRBJ2-1, reads DVKVTQSSRYLVKRTGEKVFLECVQDMDHENMFWYRQDPGLGLRLIYFSYDVKMKEKGDIPEGYSVSREKKERFSLILESASTNQTSMYLCASSRWDSRNEQFFGPGTRLTVL.